This T cell receptor (beta chain) appears in the sequencing data of a study of blood T cells in healthy people across ages. Through a sample-barcoded 5' primer and a J-beta primer mix, a second PCR was run for roughly 6 to 11 cycles. TCRdb re-analysed the 5' RACE reads in MiXCR, keeping a single row per CDR3 protein. The table has approximately 800,000 distinct CDR3 sequences, about 53% seen once. Per germline, CDR1 SGDLS and CDR2 YYNGEE. This CDR3 is 14 amino acids long. Trimming removed 10 bases from V and 0 bases from J, with 13 bases in between. This TCR derives from a man of 80 years or more in good health. Input material: blood. This sequence joins TRBV9 and TRBJ1-4, with a tentative D call TRBD1 (6 bases). The CDR3 DNA reads as TGTGCCGGGGGCCGGTCTGCAACTAATGAAAAACTGTTTTTT. Its translation is CAGGRSATNEKLFF.